This entry is about one T cell receptor (beta chain). Its antigen is still unknown. This sample is part of a study of T cell responses to AZD1222 COVID-19 vaccine. Overall study context: Pooled together were second doses at about 4 or about 12 weeks.

The CDR3 contains 17 residues. V lost 6 bases and J lost 3, with 23 bases in between. In germline, CDR1 is SEHNR, CDR2 FQNEAQ (reference sequence). This table comes from immunoSEQ multiplex PCR, and its TCRdb copy is limited to in-frame clones, with some not included. The sample yields 150,000 to 170,000 clones, under 95% seen once. Study-level findings and limits: The study found Spike-specific TCR breadth and depth rose after two AZD1222 doses. Among the donors, most were white British and more were female, and clonal diversity was possibly underestimated. Researchers took repertoire samples only after the peak T cell response had come.

The specimen was peripheral blood, collected on day 0 of AZD1222 vaccination. The gene calls are TRBV7-9 and TRBJ1-2; unclear D gene. This clonotype was obtained from an adult in good health. In DNA form, the CDR3 reads TGTGCCAGCAGTTTCCAAAACCGGGCCCCGAGGGACTATGGCTACACCTTC. It codes for CASSFQNRAPRDYGYTF. Supplemented by reference TRBV7-9 and TRBJ1-2, the full variable domain reads DTGVSQNPRHKITKRGQNVTFRCDPISEHNRLYWYRQTLGQGPEFLTYFQNEAQLEKSRLLSDRFSAERPKGSFSTLEIQRTEQGDSAMYLCASSFQNRAPRDYGYTFGSGTRLTVV.